Presented here are 26 T cell receptor beta chains from one specimen sequenced in a study of cytomegalovirus exposure and HLA in healthy donors. This PCR relied on a set of 60 Vbeta primers and 13 Jbeta primers. Using immunoSEQ multiplex PCR, the repertoire was profiled, and TCRdb retains in-frame clones only, with some absent. The table includes roughly 150,000 clones, around 68% detected once. The sequenced sample consisted of PBMCs. The receptors here all came from a man aged 25 to 40 in good health and CMV-seropositive.

The chain recombines TRBV9 with TRBJ2-3; 13 bases map to TRBD2. The germline gives CDR1 SGDLS, CDR2 YYNGEE. The trim removed 2 bases at V and 1 base at J, leaving 7 bases unmatched. The CDR3 consists of 18 residues. The CDR3 reads CASSVTSGGPKGTDTQYF. DNA for the CDR3: TGTGCCAGCAGCGTGACTAGCGGGGGGCCGAAGGGCACAGATACGCAGTATTTT.

For the CDR3, the DNA is TGTGCCAGTAGAACAAACAGGGGTTTTAACTATGGCTACACCTTC. As protein: CASRTNRGFNYGYTF. This sequence joins TRBV19 and TRBJ1-2, with TRBD1 matching over 7 bases. Germline trimming cut 6 bases from V and 1 base from J; bases unmatched to any gene: 8. In germline, CDR1 is LNHDA, CDR2 SQIVND (reference sequence). This CDR3 has 15 residues.

The sample holds a few counts of this clone. The chain recombines TRBV27 with TRBJ1-2; D not certain. Germline-derived CDR1 and CDR2 are MNHEY and SMNVEV (reference sequence). V was shortened by 2 bases and J by 10 bases, with 20 bases between the two germline ends. The CDR3 length is 15 residues. CDR3 region: CASSLNAGIPLAYTF. DNA for the CDR3: TGTGCCAGCAGTTTAAACGCCGGGATTCCGCTTGCCTACACCTTC.

CDR3 nucleotide sequence: TGTGCCAGCAGCCGAACTTTAGCGAGTAGCACAGATACGCAGTATTTT. As protein: CASSRTLASSTDTQYF. The chain carries TRBV4-2 and TRBJ2-3; the D gene is possibly TRBD2 (5 bases). The CDR3 consists of 16 residues. With 4 bases removed from V and 0 bases from J, the gap between germline ends came to 14 bases. From germline, CDR1 is LGHNA and CDR2 YNFKEQ.

V gene TRBV5-1 combines with J gene TRBJ2-7; TRBD2 might be the D (6 bases). This CDR3 region has 15 residues. Trimming removed 0 bases from V and 2 bases from J, with 12 bases in between. Germline lookup yields CDR1 SGHRS and CDR2 YFSETQ. The CDR3 loop is CASSLGGTAAYEQYF. The CDR3, as DNA: TGCGCCAGCAGCTTGGGCGGGACTGCCGCCTACGAGCAGTACTTC.

This clone came up a few times. V usage is TRBV27 and J usage is TRBJ2-7; weak D call: TRBD1 (5 bases). Germline values: CDR1 MNHEY, CDR2 SMNVEV (reference sequence). The CDR3 is 12 amino acids. Between the trimmed V and J ends, which lost 6 bases and 7 bases, there was a span of 13 bases. CDR3 loop: CASRSGLREQYF. As DNA, the CDR3 is TGTGCCAGCAGATCAGGGTTACGGGAGCAGTACTTC.

This clone has only a few counts. CDR3 loop: CASSLPGYRNTEAFF. The DNA of the CDR3 is TGTGCCAGCAGCTTACCCGGGTATAGGAACACTGAAGCTTTCTTT. V gene TRBV7-6 combines with J gene TRBJ1-1; D is undetermined. This CDR3 has 15 amino acids. Trimming shortened V by 2 bases and J by 1 base, and 11 bases separated the two germline ends. CDR1 is SGHVS and CDR2 is FNYEAQ in the germline V gene. The variable domain in full, completed from reference TRBV7-6 and TRBJ1-1, reads GAGVSQSPRYKVTKRGQDVALRCDPISGHVSLYWYRQALGQGPEFLTYFNYEAQQDKSGLPNDRFSAERPEGSISTLTIQRTEQRDSAMYRCASSLPGYRNTEAFFGQGTRLTVV.

The chain combines TRBV5-1 with TRBJ1-5; possible D gene TRBD1, 6 bases. The CDR3 runs to 15 residues. The V end lost 1 base, the J end lost 6 bases, and 14 bases lay between the germline ends. Germline-derived CDR1 and CDR2 are SGHRS and YFSETQ. In DNA form, the CDR3 reads TGCGCCAGCAGCTTGACAGGGTCTGTTGGTCAGCCCCAGCATTTT. Amino acid sequence: CASSLTGSVGQPQHF.

This clone turned up a few times. The V call is TRBV9, the J call TRBJ1-2; weak D call: TRBD1 (5 bases). The ends were cut back, 2 bases at V and 4 bases at J, with 12 bases in the middle. This CDR3 spans 14 amino acids. Per germline, CDR1 SGDLS and CDR2 YYNGEE. The CDR3 DNA reads as TGTGCCAGCAGCGTTTCTGGGGGGATCTATGGCTACACCTTC. Encoded protein: CASSVSGGIYGYTF.

The rearrangement uses TRBV28 and TRBJ1-3, with 8 bases matching TRBD1. J was trimmed by 1 base and V by 7 bases; bases with no gene match: 6. Germline assignment: CDR1 MDHEN and CDR2 SYDVKM. This CDR3 region has 15 residues. CDR3 sequence reads: CASTTGQGSGNTIYF. For the CDR3, the DNA is TGTGCCAGCACGACCGGACAGGGATCTGGAAACACCATATATTTT.

The gene calls are TRBV6-1 and TRBJ2-7; 12 bases are a match to TRBD1. CDR1 is MNHNS and CDR2 is SASEGT in the germline V gene. V shed 2 bases and J 4 bases; nucleotides not matched to a gene: 6. There are 16 residues in the CDR3. The CDR3 reads CASSEFGTGGAYEQYF. Here the CDR3 DNA reads TGTGCCAGCAGTGAATTTGGGACAGGGGGCGCGTACGAGCAGTACTTC.

The chain links TRBV7-9 to TRBJ2-3; 8 bases align to TRBD2. The V segment lost 4 bases and the J segment 6 bases; nucleotides outside the gene matches: 6. The CDR3 runs to 14 residues. Germline CDR1 reads SEHNR; CDR2 reads FQNEAQ (reference sequence). CDR3: CASSSWRGVDTQYF. The CDR3, as DNA: TGTGCCAGCAGCTCCTGGCGGGGGGTGGATACGCAGTATTTT.

The genes are TRBV27 and TRBJ1-1, with 7 bases lining up with TRBD1. The V and J ends lost 6 bases and 5 bases, in that order; junction bases with no gene match: 6. The CDR3 is 13 residues long. The germline V gene encodes CDR1 MNHEY and CDR2 SMNVEV (reference sequence). CDR3 coding DNA: TGTGCCAGCAGACCAGGGGGGTGGACTGAAGCTTTCTTT. Translating it yields CASRPGGWTEAFF.

About this clone: The germline gene is not matched at one end of the junction; a read error may be the cause. The chain links TRBV7-9 to TRBJ1-2, with 9 nucleotides matching TRBD1. Germline values: CDR1 SEHNR, CDR2 FQNEAQ (reference sequence). The CDR3 loop spans 16 amino acids. The CDR3 nucleotides are TGTTCCAGCAGCCGAACTGGGACAGGGCTTGGTTATGGCTACACCTTC. Its translation is CSSSRTGTGLGYGYTF.

The chain is built from TRBV28 and TRBJ2-7; 9 positions match TRBD1. Germline lookup yields CDR1 MDHEN and CDR2 SYDVKM. CDR3 length equals 14 residues. V trimming: 6 bases; J trimming: 10 bases; junction bases outside the gene matches: 13. This chain's CDR3 is CASRSRGTGNPQYF. For the CDR3, the DNA is TGTGCCAGCAGGTCTAGGGGGACAGGGAACCCCCAGTACTTC.

The sample holds one count of this clone. The V and J genes are TRBV4-1 and TRBJ1-5, with D perhaps matching TRBD1 (5 bases). CDR3 size: 16 residues. The V end lost 10 bases, the J end lost 1 base, and 20 bases lay between the germline ends. Germline V gene sequence: CDR1 MGHRA, CDR2 YSYEKL. CDR3 in DNA: TGCGCCACAGGTACGGGAGGGGTCTCCAGCAATCAGCCCCAGCATTTT. The encoded protein is CATGTGGVSSNQPQHF.

CDR3 residues: CASSLTPDTEAFF. In nucleotides, the CDR3 is TGTGCCAGCAGCTTAACTCCGGACACTGAAGCTTTCTTT. The chain links TRBV7-9 to TRBJ1-1; D remains ambiguous. The germline CDR1 and CDR2 sequences are SEHNR and FQNEAQ (reference sequence). With 2 bases removed from V and 3 bases from J, the gap between germline ends came to 7 bases. This CDR3 contains 13 residues.

This clone was found a few times. The chain couples TRBV6-5 to TRBJ1-5; possibly TRBD1 for D (6 bases). Germline V gene sequence: CDR1 MNHEY, CDR2 SVGAGI. V was shortened by 0 bases and J by 6 bases, with 6 bases between the two germline ends. This CDR3 has 13 residues. The CDR3 DNA is TGTGCCAGCAGTTACTCGACAGGTCAGCCCCAGCATTTT. This sequence encodes CASSYSTGQPQHF.

The chain is built from TRBV11-3 and TRBJ1-2; TRBD1 is a possible D gene (5 bases). This CDR3 region has 13 residues. Germline CDR1 is SGHNT and CDR2 is YENEEA. Trimming took 2 bases from V and 4 from J, leaving 8 bases between them. CDR3 sequence reads: CASSLKGRYGYTF. The CDR3 region has the DNA TGTGCCAGCAGCTTAAAGGGGCGCTATGGCTACACCTTC.

This clone was seen a few times. J is TRBJ2-7 and V is TRBV11-2; 8 nucleotides line up with TRBD1. The CDR3 sequence is 14 residues long. J lost 2 bases, V lost 5 bases, and 5 bases had no gene match. From germline, CDR1 is SGHAT and CDR2 FQNNGV. The CDR3 sequence: CASSRDRRAYEQYF. Written as DNA, the CDR3 is TGTGCCAGCAGCCGGGACAGGCGGGCCTACGAGCAGTACTTC.

This chain links TRBV5-4 with TRBJ1-4; tentatively, D is TRBD1 (6 bases). Trimming pared 1 base from V and 4 bases from J, leaving 8 bases between. Germline V CDR1 and CDR2: SGHNT, YYREEE (reference sequence). This CDR3 has 14 residues. DNA for the CDR3: TGTGCCAGCAGCTTGCAGGGGATTAATGAAAAACTGTTTTTT. It is translated as CASSLQGINEKLFF.

There are a few counts of this clone. The V gene is TRBV27, the J gene TRBJ2-7; D not resolved. Germline V lookup: CDR1 MNHEY, CDR2 SMNVEV (reference sequence). CDR3 size: 15 residues. V was cut by 6 bases and J by 0 bases, with 15 bases left in between. The CDR3 region has the DNA TGTGCCAGCAGCCTAGACCCAAAGAGCTCCTACGAGCAGTACTTC. Amino acids: CASSLDPKSSYEQYF.

The rearrangement joins TRBV18 to TRBJ2-7; D is possibly TRBD1 (6 bases). This CDR3 spans 13 amino acids. CDR1 is KGHSH and CDR2 is LQKENI in the germline V gene. Deletions cut 2 bases from V and 5 bases from J, with 10 bases between. CDR3 DNA sequence: TGTGCCAGCTCACCAAGGGCAGGGGACGAGCAGTACTTC. Its protein product is CASSPRAGDEQYF.

The chain joins TRBV2 to TRBJ1-1, with a tentative D call TRBD1 (5 bases). The V end was cut by 4 bases, the J end by 11 bases, with 17 bases between. Germline V CDR1 and CDR2: SNHLY, FYNNEI. The length of the CDR3 is 13 residues. CDR3 loop: CASSVLRGGVAFF. CDR3 nucleotide sequence: TGTGCCAGCAGTGTTCTCCGGGGGGGGGTCGCTTTCTTT.

This clone was observed a few times. V usage is TRBV2 and J usage is TRBJ2-2; 10 bases are a match to TRBD2. The CDR3 spans 17 residues. The germline gives CDR1 SNHLY, CDR2 FYNNEI. V lost 2 bases and J lost 4; bases outside the gene matches: 7. The CDR3 sequence is CASSELASGSSTGELFF. The DNA for the CDR3 is TGTGCCAGCAGTGAACTGGCTAGCGGGAGCTCCACCGGGGAGCTGTTTTTT.

The J gene is TRBJ2-7, the V gene TRBV19, with TRBD2 identical over 7 bases. This CDR3 contains 14 residues. The V gene's germline CDR1 is LNHDA and CDR2 SQIVND (reference sequence). Losses at the gene ends were 7 bases for V and 5 bases for J; bases not matched to a gene: 11. The CDR3 region is CASKMGGTSNEQYF. DNA of the CDR3: TGTGCCAGTAAAATGGGAGGGACGTCGAACGAGCAGTACTTC. Based on the CDR3 plus reference TRBV19 and TRBJ2-7, the full variable domain is DGGITQSPKYLFRKEGQNVTLSCEQNLNHDAMYWYRQDPGQGLRLIYYSQIVNDFQKGDIAEGYSVSREKKESFPLTVTSAQKNPTAFYLCASKMGGTSNEQYFGPGTRLTVT.